This T cell receptor (beta chain) was recorded in a study of blood T cell repertoires in COVID-19. Across the whole study: Both acute and convalescent COVID-19 samples were obtained from the United States, Italy and Spain. Sources were T cells, B-cell-depleted T cells, or PBMCs; the material itself was cDNA or gDNA.

V dropped 4 bases and J dropped 0; count of bases not matched to a gene: 2. The CDR3 spans 15 residues. CDR1 and CDR2 (germline): KGHSH, LQKENI. Remarks on this clone: Other DNA sequences in the sample encode the same CDR3.

Original handling: Amplification with reference gene primers provided the estimates of nucleated cell counts. Some clones are missing from TCRdb's copy, which holds only in-frame ones; the method was immunoSEQ multiplex PCR. That table gives V, J and clone size, and the DNA gave D and trimming. Among 180,000 or so clones listed, roughly 84% were seen once. This chain joins TRBV18 and TRBJ1-4, with TRBD1 matching 7 bases. This TCR derives from a woman aged 80 or older with acute or convalescent COVID-19. Sequencing was done on a sample of peripheral blood. Written as DNA, the CDR3 is TGTGCCAGCTCACGGGACAGTGCAACTAATGAAAAACTGTTTTTT. Translated: CASSRDSATNEKLFF.